This note documents a single T cell receptor (beta chain) sequence. Its antigen is unidentified. Germline assignment: CDR1 SGHRS and CDR2 YFSETQ. The CDR3 contains 16 residues. The source of the sample is a study of blood T cells in healthy people across ages. Study at large: Template-switching capture recovered about one barcoded beta molecule per two T cells. Study results and caveats: A greater number of naive CD4+ cells and higher diversity distinguished long-lived donors from aged donors.

Drawn from each donor were ten milliliters of peripheral blood. Samples had at least 6 million PBMCs isolated from them. Combining a sample-barcoded 5' primer with a J-beta primer mix, a second PCR ran for 7 to 11 cycles. MiXCR, applied by TCRdb to the 5' RACE reads, yields one record per CDR3 protein. The data show about 1 million distinct CDR3 sequences, with under 55% seen just once and under 20% held by the top ten. The source material was blood. V usage is TRBV5-1 and J usage is TRBJ2-1, with 9 nucleotides matching TRBD1. The end of the DNA fits TRBJ2-7 better, so the J call may be wrong. The receptor was derived from a woman aged 55-69 years in good health. The CDR3 bases are TGCGCCAGCAGCCCCAGACAGGGGGAGAACTACAATGAGCAGTACTTC. Protein sequence: CASSPRQGENYNEQYF.